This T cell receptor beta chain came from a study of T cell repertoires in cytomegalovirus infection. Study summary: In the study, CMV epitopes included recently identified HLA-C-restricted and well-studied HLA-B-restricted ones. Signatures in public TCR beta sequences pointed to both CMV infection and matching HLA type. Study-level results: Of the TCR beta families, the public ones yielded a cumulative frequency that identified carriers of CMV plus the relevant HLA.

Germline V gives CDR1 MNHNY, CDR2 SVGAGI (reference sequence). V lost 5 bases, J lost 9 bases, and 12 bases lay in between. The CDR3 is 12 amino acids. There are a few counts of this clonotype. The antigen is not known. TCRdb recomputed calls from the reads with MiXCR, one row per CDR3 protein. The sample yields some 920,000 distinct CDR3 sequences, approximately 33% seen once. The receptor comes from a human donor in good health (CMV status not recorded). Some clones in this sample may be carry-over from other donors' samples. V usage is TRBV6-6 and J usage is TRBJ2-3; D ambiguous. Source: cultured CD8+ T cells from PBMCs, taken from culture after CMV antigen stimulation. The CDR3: CASSEVVLTQYF. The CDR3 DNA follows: TGTGCCAGCAGTGAGGTGGTTCTGACGCAGTATTTT.